This T cell receptor (beta chain) was sequenced in a study of shared clonotypes between healthy human individuals. The data were produced by immunoSEQ multiplex PCR, yet TCRdb's version contains in-frame clones alone and is incomplete. The sample consists of around 1.1 million clones, 60% to 85% of them appearing once. CDR3 length equals 12 residues. V was clipped by 3 bases and J by 7 bases, with 9 bases between them. CDR1 SQVTM and CDR2 ANQGSEA come from the germline V gene. Sequenced material: memory CD4+ T cells from PBMCs. Specified subset: CD45RA-negative fraction. This receptor was obtained from a man younger than 30 in good health. Some clones in this sample may be carry-over from other donors' samples. J is TRBJ2-2 and V is TRBV29-1; D is uncertain. CDR3 in amino acids: CSVELFVGELFF. DNA for the CDR3: TGCAGCGTTGAGCTCTTCGTCGGGGAGCTGTTTTTT.